Listed below are T cell receptor beta chains from one sample, sequenced in a study of blood T cell repertoires in COVID-19. The data were produced by immunoSEQ multiplex PCR, yet TCRdb's version contains in-frame clones alone and is incomplete. The table shows approximately 89,000 clones, with 85% occurring only once. The source material was peripheral blood. Receptors originate from a woman aged 70-85 years with active or convalescent COVID-19. CDR3s include the opening cysteine and the closing phenylalanine or tryptophan. Expanded clones are given a class, and other clones once, few, many or no size at all.

J: TRBJ1-1; size: -; V: TRBV2; CDR3: CASRGTGNVEAFF
J: TRBJ1-2; size: -; V: TRBV11-2; CDR3: CASSLIQGRKYNGYTF
J: TRBJ2-2; size: -; V: TRBV7-8; CDR3: CASSLRLGELFF
J: TRBJ2-7; size: -; V: TRBV28; CDR3: CASSLGQGNYEQYF
J: TRBJ2-7; size: -; V: TRBV6-5; CDR3: CASRPTGRNGVEQYF
J: TRBJ1-1; size: -; V: TRBV21-1; CDR3: CASSRDTMNTEAFF
J: TRBJ1-5; size: -; V: TRBV5-6; CDR3: CASSFSGNQPQHF
J: TRBJ2-1; size: -; V: TRBV21-1; CDR3: CASSTQNLTSKAEQFF
J: TRBJ1-3; size: -; V: TRBV7-9; CDR3: CASSFLTTGVGNTIYF
J: TRBJ2-7; size: -; V: TRBV10-1; CDR3: CASSEPGLADEQYF
J: TRBJ1-1; size: -; V: TRBV10-3; CDR3: CAISETFTGGTEAFF
J: TRBJ1-2; size: -; V: TRBV6-5; CDR3: CASSPRDSSYGYTF
J: TRBJ1-6; size: -; V: TRBV15; CDR3: CATSRDYGGSWYNSPLHF
J: TRBJ1-4; size: -; V: TRBV2; CDR3: CASRTDWGTNEKLFF
J: TRBJ2-5; size: -; V: TRBV21-1; CDR3: CASSPGKTQYF
J: TRBJ2-7; size: -; V: TRBV6-5; CDR3: CASRIRVNRYEQYF
J: TRBJ1-3; size: -; V: TRBV28; CDR3: CASSRNTIYF
J: TRBJ2-5; size: once; V: TRBV6-2/TRBV6-3; CDR3: CASSSTGWGETQYF
J: TRBJ1-2; size: -; V: TRBV20-1; CDR3: CSASRFPGYTF
J: TRBJ2-7; size: -; V: TRBV4-3; CDR3: CASSQEAGLAGGLSYEQYF
J: TRBJ2-5; size: -; V: TRBV7-9; CDR3: CASSRTSGLSNQETQYF
J: TRBJ2-5; size: -; V: TRBV28; CDR3: CASSLSGTAQETQYF
J: TRBJ1-2; size: -; V: TRBV28; CDR3: CASSFLYGYTF
J: TRBJ1-1; size: -; V: TRBV5-1; CDR3: CASSLALDRMNTEAFF
J: TRBJ1-2; size: -; V: TRBV4-2; CDR3: CASSQDWTGVNGYTF
J: TRBJ2-7; size: -; V: TRBV7-9; CDR3: CASSLVRTGGFPREQYF
J: TRBJ1-1; size: -; V: TRBV2; CDR3: CASSQWTGNTEAFF
J: TRBJ2-1; size: once; V: TRBV2; CDR3: CASSAVAWEQFF
J: TRBJ1-1; size: -; V: TRBV27; CDR3: CASSLFAYNTEAFF
J: TRBJ2-5; size: -; V: TRBV24-1; CDR3: CATSEPGGPGETQYF
J: TRBJ2-7; size: -; V: TRBV4-2; CDR3: CASSQEGTVGYEQYF
J: TRBJ1-6; size: -; V: TRBV15; CDR3: CATSPYNSPLHF
J: TRBJ2-3; size: -; V: TRBV19; CDR3: CASSIDVASRSDTQYF
J: TRBJ1-2; size: -; V: TRBV5-5; CDR3: CASSLFSQGLYNYGYTF
J: TRBJ2-5; size: -; V: TRBV11-2; CDR3: CASSFNRGPQETQYF
J: TRBJ1-6; size: -; V: TRBV27; CDR3: CASSFRPDTNGSPLHF
J: TRBJ1-2; size: once; V: TRBV29-1; CDR3: CSVENSSYGYTF
J: TRBJ1-1; size: few; V: TRBV7-8; CDR3: CASSPRGVNTEAFF
J: TRBJ1-4; size: -; V: TRBV28; CDR3: CASNRPGQGGDTEKLFF
J: TRBJ1-2; size: -; V: TRBV2; CDR3: CASSVDSQNYGYTF
J: TRBJ1-1; size: -; V: TRBV5-1; CDR3: CASSPDRGGTEAFF